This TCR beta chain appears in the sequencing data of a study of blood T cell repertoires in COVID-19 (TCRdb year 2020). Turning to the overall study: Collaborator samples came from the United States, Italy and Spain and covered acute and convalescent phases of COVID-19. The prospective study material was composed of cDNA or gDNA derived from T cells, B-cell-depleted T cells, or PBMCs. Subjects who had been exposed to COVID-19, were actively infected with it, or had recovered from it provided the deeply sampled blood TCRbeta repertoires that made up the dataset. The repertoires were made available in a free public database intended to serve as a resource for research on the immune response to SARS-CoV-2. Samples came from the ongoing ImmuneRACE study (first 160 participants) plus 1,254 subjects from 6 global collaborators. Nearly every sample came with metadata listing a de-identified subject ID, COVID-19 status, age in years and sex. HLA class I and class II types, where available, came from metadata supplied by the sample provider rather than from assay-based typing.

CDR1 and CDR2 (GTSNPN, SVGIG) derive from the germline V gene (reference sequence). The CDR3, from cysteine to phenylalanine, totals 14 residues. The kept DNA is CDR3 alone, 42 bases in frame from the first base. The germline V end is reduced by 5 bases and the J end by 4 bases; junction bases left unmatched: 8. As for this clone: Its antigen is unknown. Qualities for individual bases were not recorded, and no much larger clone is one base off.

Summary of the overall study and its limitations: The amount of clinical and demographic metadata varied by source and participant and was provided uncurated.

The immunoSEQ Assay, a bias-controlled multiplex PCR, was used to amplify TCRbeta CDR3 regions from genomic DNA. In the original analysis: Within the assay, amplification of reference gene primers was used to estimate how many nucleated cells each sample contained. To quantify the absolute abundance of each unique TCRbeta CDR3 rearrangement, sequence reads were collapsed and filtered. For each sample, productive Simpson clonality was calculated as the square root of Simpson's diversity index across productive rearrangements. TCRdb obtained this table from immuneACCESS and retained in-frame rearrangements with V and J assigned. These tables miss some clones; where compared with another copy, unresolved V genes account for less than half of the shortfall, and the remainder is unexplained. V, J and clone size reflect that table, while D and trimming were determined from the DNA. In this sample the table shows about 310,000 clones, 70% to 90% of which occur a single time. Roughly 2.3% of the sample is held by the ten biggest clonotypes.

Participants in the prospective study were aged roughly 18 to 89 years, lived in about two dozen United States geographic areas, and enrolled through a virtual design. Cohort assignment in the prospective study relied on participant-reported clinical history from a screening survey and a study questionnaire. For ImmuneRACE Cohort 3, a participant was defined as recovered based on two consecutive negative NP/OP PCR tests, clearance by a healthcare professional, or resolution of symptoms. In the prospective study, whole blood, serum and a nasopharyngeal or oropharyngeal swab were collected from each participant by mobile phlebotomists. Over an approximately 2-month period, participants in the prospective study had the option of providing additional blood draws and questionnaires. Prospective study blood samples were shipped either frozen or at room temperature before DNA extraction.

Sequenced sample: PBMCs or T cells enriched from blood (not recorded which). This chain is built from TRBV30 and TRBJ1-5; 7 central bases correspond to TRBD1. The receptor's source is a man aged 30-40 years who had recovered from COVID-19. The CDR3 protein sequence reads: CAWGGQAQNQPQHF. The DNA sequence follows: TGTGCCTGGGGAGGACAGGCACAGAATCAGCCCCAGCATTTT.